One sample yielded the 28 T cell receptor beta chains listed below, sequenced in a study of OX40 agonist ivuxolimab in advanced cancers. Profiled with immunoSEQ multiplex PCR; TCRdb holds only in-frame clones, not every one. The table includes about 58,000 clones, 79% detected once. Sequencing used CD4+ or CD8+ T cells sorted from blood, obtained in a trial of the OX40 agonist ivuxolimab. Every receptor here comes from an adult with an advanced solid tumor such as melanoma, head and neck, liver or kidney cancer.

In this sample, this clone turned up a few times. The rearrangement links TRBV6-5 to TRBJ1-3; D is unclear. The germline V gene encodes CDR1 MNHEY and CDR2 SVGAGI. Between the trimmed V and J ends, which lost 2 bases and 10 bases, there was a span of 15 bases. There are 14 residues in the CDR3. CDR3 in DNA: TGTGCCAGCAGTTACACCCGTTGGGGTTCAACCATATATTTT. Protein product: CASSYTRWGSTIYF.

This clone was counted between two and nine times. The gene calls are TRBV6-6 and TRBJ1-1, with no clear D. The CDR3 sequence is 12 residues long. Germline V CDR1 and CDR2: MNHNY, SVGAGI (reference sequence). V lost 6 bases, J lost 8 bases, and 13 bases lay in between. The CDR3 sequence: CASSHAPREAFF. In DNA, the CDR3 is TGTGCCAGCAGCCACGCCCCCAGGGAAGCTTTCTTT.

This clone showed up just a few times. The rearrangement uses TRBV7-2 and TRBJ1-2, with D perhaps matching TRBD1 (6 bases). The germline gives CDR1 SGHTA, CDR2 FQGNSA. This CDR3 comprises 14 residues. The germline V and J ends were trimmed by 3 bases and 4 bases, with 12 bases remaining between them. The CDR3 DNA is TGTGCCAGCAGCTTCCCGACAGGATCCTATGGCTACACCTTC. Translation gives CASSFPTGSYGYTF.

This clone turned up a few times. The chain carries TRBV5-4 and TRBJ1-1; D remains ambiguous. Germline CDR1 SGHNT, CDR2 YYREEE (reference sequence). The germline V and J ends were trimmed by 0 bases and 5 bases, with 11 bases remaining between them. The CDR3 has 14 residues. CDR3 residues: CASSLEGGGTEAFF. CDR3 nucleotide sequence: TGTGCCAGCAGCTTGGAGGGCGGAGGAACTGAAGCTTTCTTT.

This chain joins TRBV19 and TRBJ1-2, with D uncertain. Germline assignment: CDR1 LNHDA and CDR2 SQIVND (reference sequence). Trimming took 6 bases from V and 8 from J, leaving 13 bases between them. The CDR3 contains 12 residues. The CDR3 region is CASSATSGGYTF. CDR3 nucleotide sequence: TGTGCCAGTAGCGCCACATCGGGCGGCTACACCTTC.

The chain links TRBV5-5 to TRBJ2-7; 8 bases match TRBD1. The germline V gene has CDR1 SGHKS and CDR2 YYEKEE (reference sequence). J was trimmed by 4 bases and V by 4 bases; bases with no gene match: 13. CDR3 size: 16 residues. CDR3: CASSRNTDRGVYEQYF. CDR3 sequence (DNA): TGTGCCAGCAGCCGAAATACCGACAGGGGAGTTTACGAGCAGTACTTC.

The chain is built from TRBV5-1 and TRBJ2-1; 7 bases are a match to TRBD1. The CDR3 length is 16 residues. V lost 2 bases, J lost 0 bases, and 5 bases stayed unmatched. CDR1 and CDR2 (germline): SGHRS, YFSETQ. The CDR3 bases are TGCGCCAGCAGCTTAACAGGGGTCAGCTCCTACAATGAGCAGTTCTTC. Its protein is CASSLTGVSSYNEQFF.

The gene calls are TRBV19 and TRBJ1-1; D gene uncertain. With 6 bases removed from V and 7 bases from J, the gap between germline ends came to 9 bases. CDR1 is LNHDA, CDR2 SQIVND, per germline (reference sequence). The CDR3 length is 11 residues. CDR3 region: CASRREVEAFF. DNA for the CDR3: TGTGCCAGTAGGAGGGAGGTTGAAGCTTTCTTT.

The chain is built from TRBV6-1 and TRBJ2-1; D is possibly TRBD1 (6 bases). V was shortened by 4 bases and J by 2 bases, with 6 bases between the two germline ends. This CDR3 is built from 13 residues. CDR1 is MNHNS, CDR2 SASEGT, per germline. In DNA form, the CDR3 reads TGTGCCAGCAGTGGGACAGCCTACAATGAGCAGTTCTTC. Encoded protein: CASSGTAYNEQFF.

V and J are TRBV14 and TRBJ2-7; tentative D call: TRBD1 (7 bases). The germline V gene has CDR1 SGHDN and CDR2 FVKESK. The CDR3 contains 15 residues. Trimming took 4 bases from V and 6 from J, leaving 19 bases between them. CDR3 in amino acids: CASSLYRPGGSEQYF. The CDR3 DNA reads as TGTGCCAGCAGCCTCTACCGGCCAGGGGGGAGCGAGCAGTACTTC.

The chain employs TRBV19 and TRBJ1-1; TRBD1 aligns across 10 bases. The CDR3 is 16 amino acids. After removal of 3 bases from V and 5 bases from J, the junction contained 9 bases not matched to a gene. Germline values: CDR1 LNHDA, CDR2 SQIVND (reference sequence). CDR3 in amino acids: CASSIRGTGDHTEAFF. CDR3 DNA sequence: TGTGCCAGTAGTATCCGGGGGACAGGGGACCATACTGAAGCTTTCTTT.

This clone was counted a single time. The chain carries TRBV5-4 and TRBJ2-5; D uncertain. The last part of the DNA fits TRBJ2-7 better; the J call may be wrong. Per the germline V gene, CDR1 is SGHNT and CDR2 is YYREEE (reference sequence). The CDR3 has 13 residues. As DNA, the CDR3 is TGTGCCAGCAGCTTGGAGTCCGCCTACGAGCAGTACTTC. Encoded protein: CASSLESAYEQYF.

The chain carries TRBV6-6 and TRBJ2-5; TRBD1 agrees at 7 bases. Losses at the gene ends were 11 bases for V and 1 base for J; bases not matched to a gene: 7. The CDR3 totals 13 residues. Germline V gene sequence: CDR1 MNHNY, CDR2 SVGAGI (reference sequence). CDR3 sequence reads: CAARPGGQETQYF. In DNA, the CDR3 is TGTGCCGCACGACCAGGGGGCCAAGAGACCCAGTACTTC.

This rearrangement joins TRBV11-3 to TRBJ2-3; D is uncertain. CDR1 and CDR2 (germline): SGHNT, YENEEA. Trimming removed 1 base at V and 0 bases at J, with 5 bases between. There are 14 residues in the CDR3. The CDR3 DNA follows: TGTGCCAGCAGCTTAGTCAGGAGCACAGATACGCAGTATTTT. It codes for CASSLVRSTDTQYF.

The chain uses TRBV7-8 and TRBJ1-4, with 8 bases fitting TRBD1. Germline V gives CDR1 SGHVS, CDR2 FQNEAQ. The J segment lost 3 bases and the V segment lost 5 bases, leaving 5 bases of the junction unmatched. The CDR3 loop spans 15 amino acids. The CDR3 DNA reads as TGTGCCAGCAGCCTGGGACAGGCGGCTAATGAAAAACTGTTTTTT. As protein: CASSLGQAANEKLFF.

The chain carries TRBV28 and TRBJ2-7; D possibly corresponds to TRBD1 (5 bases). The CDR3 runs 13 residues. V lost 2 bases, J lost 6 bases, and 11 bases lay in between. CDR1 and CDR2 from the germline V gene are MDHEN and SYDVKM. CDR3 coding DNA: TGTGCCAGCAGTTTAAGCAGGGTCTCCGAGCAGTACTTC. Amino acid sequence: CASSLSRVSEQYF.

This clone was detected a few times. The J gene is TRBJ1-2, the V gene TRBV10-3; maybe TRBD1 (5 bases). CDR3 size: 15 residues. Trimming removed 2 bases at V and 0 bases at J, with 10 bases between. Germline-derived CDR1 and CDR2 are ENHRY and SYGVKD. The CDR3 sequence: CAISEGGTANYGYTF. CDR3 sequence (DNA): TGTGCCATCAGTGAGGGGGGAACAGCTAACTATGGCTACACCTTC.

V gene TRBV28 combines with J gene TRBJ2-5; 10 nucleotides align to TRBD2. The CDR3 covers 22 residues. Per germline, CDR1 MDHEN and CDR2 SYDVKM. V shed 6 bases and J 5 bases; nucleotides not matched to a gene: 30. The CDR3 here is CASSGITASQASGRFLRETQYF. CDR3 nucleotide sequence: TGTGCCAGCAGCGGGATAACAGCATCTCAGGCTAGCGGGAGATTTCTCCGCGAGACCCAGTACTTC.

This clone was found many times. This chain uses TRBV11-2 with TRBJ2-1, with 11 bases identical to TRBD1. Germline CDR1 and CDR2: SGHAT and FQNNGV. Losses at the gene ends were 3 bases for V and 8 bases for J; bases not matched to a gene: 6. The CDR3 length is 15 residues. The CDR3 loop is CASSFPGQGVYEQFF. The CDR3 region has the DNA TGTGCCAGCAGCTTTCCGGGACAGGGGGTATATGAGCAGTTCTTC.

J is TRBJ2-3 and V is TRBV6-4; tentatively, D is TRBD2 (6 bases). CDR1 MRHNA and CDR2 SNTAGT come from the germline V gene. The CDR3 contains 15 residues. V lost 1 base to trimming and J lost 5 bases, with 13 bases between them. In DNA form, the CDR3 reads TGTGCCAGCAGTGACTTTAGTGCGGGGCGAGATACGCAGTATTTT. Translating gives CASSDFSAGRDTQYF.

V usage is TRBV18 and J usage is TRBJ1-3, with D unclear. Trimming took 1 base from V and 2 from J, leaving 6 bases between them. The CDR3 is 14 residues long. Germline lookup yields CDR1 KGHSH and CDR2 LQKENI. CDR3 nucleotide sequence: TGTGCCAGCTCACCACTACAGCCTGGAAACACCATATATTTT. This encodes CASSPLQPGNTIYF.

J is TRBJ1-2 and V is TRBV6-1, with D possibly matching TRBD1 (5 bases). Germline-derived CDR1 and CDR2 are MNHNS and SASEGT. V was shortened by 6 bases and J by 6 bases, with 11 bases between the two germline ends. The CDR3 has 12 residues. The CDR3 bases are TGTGCCAGCAGGCTGGAGGGGAATGGCTACACCTTC. Its protein is CASRLEGNGYTF.

This clone was recorded a few times. The chain has TRBV6-6 and TRBJ1-1; D perhaps matches TRBD1 (5 bases). Trimming took off 5 bases at V and 3 bases at J, with 10 bases between the two ends. This CDR3 region has 13 residues. The V gene's germline CDR1 is MNHNY and CDR2 SVGAGI (reference sequence). CDR3 loop: CASSRGSDTEAFF. DNA for the CDR3: TGTGCCAGCAGTAGGGGTTCGGACACTGAAGCTTTCTTT.

The chain has TRBV18 and TRBJ1-5, with D possibly TRBD1 on 5 matching bases. Between the trimmed V and J ends, which lost 3 bases and 6 bases, there was a span of 18 bases. The CDR3 runs 16 residues. The V gene's germline CDR1 is KGHSH and CDR2 LQKENI. CDR3 DNA: TGTGCCAGCTCACCTGTTGGGGGAGGTAGAGTTCAGCCCCAGCATTTT. Its translation is CASSPVGGGRVQPQHF.

The chain is built from TRBV7-8 and TRBJ2-7, with D possibly TRBD1 on 5 matching bases. From germline, CDR1 is SGHVS and CDR2 FQNEAQ. This CDR3 is built from 14 residues. V was pared by 0 bases and J by 2 bases, with 8 bases between. The CDR3 region is CASSLAQGTYEQYF. The CDR3, as DNA: TGTGCCAGCAGCTTAGCCCAGGGAACCTACGAGCAGTACTTC.

This clone was seen a few times. The chain is built from TRBV19 and TRBJ2-1; D may match TRBD1 or TRBD2 (5 bases each). CDR1 LNHDA and CDR2 SQIVND come from the germline V gene (reference sequence). The V end lost 4 bases, the J end lost 3 bases, and 13 bases lay between the germline ends. The CDR3 is 15 amino acids. CDR3 nucleotide sequence: TGTGCCAGTAGTAGACAGCGGAGTTACTACAATGAGCAGTTCTTC. Translation gives CASSRQRSYYNEQFF.

This chain uses TRBV2 with TRBJ1-2; TRBD1 is a possible D gene (6 bases). This CDR3 is 14 amino acids long. Germline V gene data show CDR1 as SNHLY and CDR2 as FYNNEI. The V end was cut by 7 bases, the J end by 8 bases, with 20 bases between. Here the CDR3 reads CASTSQGFSQGYTF. CDR3 nucleotides: TGTGCCAGCACTTCACAGGGTTTTTCACAAGGCTACACCTTC.

The J gene is TRBJ2-7, the V gene TRBV10-2; D possibly corresponds to TRBD1 (6 bases). V was shortened by 11 bases and J by 4 bases, with 15 bases between the two germline ends. This CDR3 region has 12 residues. From germline, CDR1 is WSHSY and CDR2 SAAADI. CDR3 loop: CAASDSFYEQYF. The CDR3 nucleotides are TGCGCCGCCTCGGACAGTTTTTACGAGCAGTACTTC.